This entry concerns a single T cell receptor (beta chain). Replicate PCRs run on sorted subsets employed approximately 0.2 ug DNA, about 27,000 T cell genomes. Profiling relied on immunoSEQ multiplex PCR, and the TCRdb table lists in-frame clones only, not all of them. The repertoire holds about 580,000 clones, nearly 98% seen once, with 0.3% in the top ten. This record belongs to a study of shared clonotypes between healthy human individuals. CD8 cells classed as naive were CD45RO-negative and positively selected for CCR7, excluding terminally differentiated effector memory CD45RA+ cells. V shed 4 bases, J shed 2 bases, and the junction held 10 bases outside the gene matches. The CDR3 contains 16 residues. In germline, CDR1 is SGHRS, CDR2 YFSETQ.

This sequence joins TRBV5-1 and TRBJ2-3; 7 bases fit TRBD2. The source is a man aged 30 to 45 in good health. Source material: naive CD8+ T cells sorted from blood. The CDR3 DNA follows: TGCGCCAGCAGCCGCGGGCTAGCGGACATCACAGATACGCAGTATTTT. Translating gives CASSRGLADITDTQYF.